This entry features one T cell receptor beta chain sequence. No antigen is known for it. This record comes from a study of T-cell memory formation after mild COVID-19. Study conclusions and caveats: A second wave expanding day 15 to 37 was CD4+-biased; contracting clones were balanced.

The CDR3 has 14 residues. Germline V gene sequence: CDR1 PRHDT, CDR2 FYEKMQ (reference sequence). Losses at the gene ends were 6 bases for V and 3 bases for J; bases not matched to a gene: 4. TCRdb recomputed calls from the 5' RACE reads with MiXCR, one row per CDR3 protein. This sample carries about 400,000 distinct CDR3 sequences, 20% to 30% of them seen once, and the ten largest clones take roughly 13%. This TCR derives from an adult woman who had mild COVID-19 (a few samples of this study predate the infection). Cell type and time point are not known. The J gene is TRBJ2-3, the V gene TRBV13, with 9 nucleotides matching TRBD1. Sequenced: PBMCs or a T cell subset sorted from them (not recorded which). CDR3 region: CASSHGQGTDTQYF. CDR3 DNA: TGTGCCAGCAGTCATGGACAGGGGACAGATACGCAGTATTTT.